The 19 T cell receptor beta chains listed next were all sequenced from one sample in a study of long-term antiretroviral therapy in people with HIV. Survey-level immunoSEQ v3.0 assays were run. Using immunoSEQ multiplex PCR, the repertoire was profiled, and TCRdb retains in-frame clones only, with some absent. Of 20,000 to 25,000 clones listed, approximately 86% were seen once; the top ten hold 4.6%. Sequenced here: unsorted PBMCs, sampled 1.3 years after starting antiretroviral therapy. These receptors were collected from a man aged 55 to 70 with HIV.

V usage is TRBV7-9 and J usage is TRBJ2-7; TRBD1 matches 9 bases. In germline, CDR1 is SEHNR, CDR2 FQNEAQ (reference sequence). The CDR3 is made up of 16 amino acids. Trimming cost V 6 bases and J 3 bases; bases outside gene matches: 12. CDR3 nucleotides: TGTGCCAGCAGTCTTACAGGGGGCAGAGTCCTCTACGAGCAGTACTTC. Its translation is CASSLTGGRVLYEQYF. Full variable domain (outside the CDR3, taken from reference TRBV7-9 and TRBJ2-7): DTGVSQNPRHKITKRGQNVTFRCDPISEHNRLYWYRQTLGQGPEFLTYFQNEAQLEKSRLLSDRFSAERPKGSFSTLEIQRTEQGDSAMYLCASSLTGGRVLYEQYFGPGTRLTVT.

V gene TRBV15 combines with J gene TRBJ1-5; perhaps TRBD1 as D (5 bases). The germline gives CDR1 LNHNV, CDR2 YYDKDF (reference sequence). There are 14 residues in the CDR3. V lost 3 bases and J lost 5, with 11 bases in between. Written as DNA, the CDR3 is TGTGCCACCAGCAGCAGGGCAAGCGATCAGCCCCAGCATTTT. This translates into CATSSRASDQPQHF.

V gene TRBV2 combines with J gene TRBJ2-7; D is unclear. V was pared by 6 bases and J by 1 base, with 7 bases between. CDR3 length: 12 residues. The germline CDR1 and CDR2 sequences are SNHLY and FYNNEI. CDR3 in DNA: TGTGCCAGCAGCCGGGCGTCCTACGAGCAGTACTTC. It specifies CASSRASYEQYF. Full variable domain (outside the CDR3, taken from reference TRBV2 and TRBJ2-7): EPEVTQTPSHQVTQMGQEVILRCVPISNHLYFYWYRQILGQKVEFLVSFYNNEISEKSEIFDDQFSVERPDGSNFTLKIRSTKLEDSAMYFCASSRASYEQYFGPGTRLTVT.

This clone was seen a few times. The chain uses TRBV7-2 and TRBJ2-7; D assignment may be TRBD1 or TRBD2 (6 bases each). CDR3 size: 14 residues. The germline CDR1 and CDR2 sequences are SGHTA and FQGNSA. Trimming stripped 3 bases from V and 5 bases from J, with 14 bases between. CDR3 sequence reads: CASSFTGALNEQYF. The CDR3 DNA is TGTGCCAGCAGCTTCACGGGGGCCTTGAACGAGCAGTACTTC.

This chain joins TRBV5-1 and TRBJ2-7; D may be TRBD2 (6 bases). Trimming pared 3 bases from V and 2 bases from J, leaving 15 bases between. The length of the CDR3 is 15 residues. Germline CDR1 reads SGHRS; CDR2 reads YFSETQ. DNA of the CDR3: TGCGCCAGCAGCTCGGTGCTCGGGGGAGCCTACGAGCAGTACTTC. Protein sequence: CASSSVLGGAYEQYF.

This chain uses TRBV5-4 with TRBJ2-1; D could derive from TRBD1 or TRBD2 (5 bases each). V lost 0 bases and J 4 bases, leaving 14 bases between the germline ends. In germline, CDR1 is SGHNT, CDR2 YYREEE (reference sequence). This CDR3 has 16 residues. The CDR3 region has the DNA TGTGCCAGCAGCTTGGATGGGGGAAATGGGTACAATGAGCAGTTCTTC. The encoded protein is CASSLDGGNGYNEQFF.

This clone was seen only once. The chain recombines TRBV19 with TRBJ1-1; D ambiguous. CDR1 is LNHDA and CDR2 is SQIVND in the germline V gene (reference sequence). V lost 3 bases, J lost 0 bases, and 8 bases lay in between. The CDR3 extends over 14 amino acids. Here the CDR3 reads CASSISPLNTEAFF. The CDR3 bases are TGTGCCAGTAGTATTTCCCCACTGAACACTGAAGCTTTCTTT.

The rearrangement links TRBV25-1 to TRBJ2-1; weak D call: TRBD2 (7 bases). The CDR3 runs 13 residues. Trimming removed 6 bases from V and 4 bases from J, with 10 bases in between. Germline V CDR1 and CDR2: MGHDK, SYGVNS. The CDR3 region has the DNA TGTGCCAGCAGGGCGGGGGCGTACAATGAGCAGTTCTTC. Its translation: CASRAGAYNEQFF. The full variable domain, completed using reference TRBV25-1 and TRBJ2-1, is EADIYQTPRYLVIGTGKKITLECSQTMGHDKMYWYQQDPGMELHLIHYSYGVNSTEKGDLSSESTVSRIRTEHFPLTLESARPSHTSQYLCASRAGAYNEQFFGPGTRLTVL.

The V and J genes are TRBV27 and TRBJ1-1, with D possibly matching TRBD1 (5 bases). Germline V CDR1 and CDR2: MNHEY, SMNVEV (reference sequence). With 2 bases removed from V and 0 bases from J, the gap between germline ends came to 10 bases. This CDR3 spans 15 amino acids. CDR3 coding DNA: TGTGCCAGCAGTTTAGGGGGGATTATGAACACTGAAGCTTTCTTT. This sequence encodes CASSLGGIMNTEAFF.

This chain joins TRBV6-5 and TRBJ2-1, with no clear D. The germline V and J ends were trimmed by 4 bases and 11 bases, with 9 bases remaining between them. Germline assignment: CDR1 MNHEY and CDR2 SVGAGI. The length of the CDR3 is 11 residues. The CDR3 nucleotides read TGTGCCAGCAGTTGGGGAAGTCAGCAGTTCTTC. Amino acid sequence: CASSWGSQQFF.

This chain links TRBV5-1 with TRBJ2-7; 7 nucleotides align to TRBD1. Germline loops: CDR1 SGHRS, CDR2 YFSETQ. This CDR3 is 13 amino acids long. The V and J ends lost 4 bases and 8 bases, in that order; junction bases with no gene match: 9. CDR3 DNA sequence: TGCGCCAGCAGCACGGATACAGGGGCTCAGCAGTACTTC. Its protein product is CASSTDTGAQQYF.

The gene calls are TRBV10-3 and TRBJ2-1; D may correspond to TRBD1 or TRBD2 (9 bases each). The CDR3 loop spans 21 amino acids. V lost 4 bases and J lost 3, with 31 bases in between. CDR1 is ENHRY and CDR2 is SYGVKD in the germline V gene. CDR3 DNA sequence: TGTGCCATCAGTGCAGACAGGGGGGTAGCGGGAGCTCTCAACGTCTACAATGAGCAGTTCTTC. Protein: CAISADRGVAGALNVYNEQFF.

The J gene is TRBJ1-6, the V gene TRBV18, with D possibly matching TRBD1 (6 bases). The ends were cut back, 2 bases at V and 6 bases at J, with 11 bases in the middle. The CDR3 is 15 residues long. Looked up from germline, CDR1 is KGHSH and CDR2 is LQKENI. This chain's CDR3 is CASSPEGQPNSPLHF. CDR3 DNA sequence: TGTGCCAGCTCACCAGAAGGACAGCCTAATTCACCCCTCCACTTT.

V is TRBV19 and J is TRBJ1-1; TRBD1 aligns across 9 bases. The J segment lost 0 bases and the V segment lost 3 bases, leaving 11 bases of the junction unmatched. Germline V gene sequence: CDR1 LNHDA, CDR2 SQIVND (reference sequence). The CDR3 has 18 residues. Written as DNA, the CDR3 is TGTGCCAGTAGTATCTTGGCGGGGACAGGGTGGATGAACACTGAAGCTTTCTTT. Its protein product is CASSILAGTGWMNTEAFF.

The chain is built from TRBV5-1 and TRBJ2-1, with D perhaps matching TRBD2 (6 bases). Germline V gene sequence: CDR1 SGHRS, CDR2 YFSETQ. The CDR3 loop spans 16 amino acids. V lost 4 bases and J 8 bases, leaving 22 bases between the germline ends. In nucleotides, the CDR3 is TGCGCCAGCAGCGCCGGCCGGGGACTCCTTTTGGATGAGCAGTTCTTC. Its translation is CASSAGRGLLLDEQFF. The complete variable domain, with remaining parts taken from reference TRBV5-1 and TRBJ2-1, reads KAGVTQTPRYLIKTRGQQVTLSCSPISGHRSVSWYQQTPGQGLQFLFEYFSETQRNKGNFPGRFSGRQFSNSRSEMNVSTLELGDSALYLCASSAGRGLLLDEQFFGPGTRLTVL.

This clone appeared a few times. This chain joins TRBV6-1 and TRBJ2-5; a weak D match, TRBD2 (6 bases). This CDR3 spans 15 amino acids. Germline CDR1 reads MNHNS; CDR2 reads SASEGT. V was trimmed by 2 bases and J by 5 bases, leaving 15 bases between them. The CDR3 DNA sequence: TGTGCCAGCAGTGAATTAGGAGGGTCCGGGGAGACCCAGTACTTC. Protein: CASSELGGSGETQYF.

The chain recombines TRBV5-1 with TRBJ2-2; possibly TRBD1 for D (5 bases). Per germline, CDR1 SGHRS and CDR2 YFSETQ. The CDR3 runs to 13 residues. The V and J ends lost 4 bases and 7 bases respectively, with 11 bases between them. This chain's CDR3 is CASSVQVDGELFF. CDR3 DNA: TGCGCCAGCAGCGTACAGGTCGACGGGGAGCTGTTTTTT.

The rearrangement joins TRBV7-2 to TRBJ1-2; 8 bases agree with TRBD1. Trimming cost V 0 bases and J 7 bases; bases outside gene matches: 4. CDR3 size: 14 residues. Germline CDR1 is SGHTA and CDR2 is FQGNSA. The CDR3 region is CASSLAGQGAGYTF. CDR3 DNA sequence: TGTGCCAGCAGCTTAGCCGGACAGGGTGCTGGCTACACCTTC. Variable domain in full (rest from reference TRBV7-2 and TRBJ1-2): GAGVSQSPSNKVTEKGKDVELRCDPISGHTALYWYRQSLGQGLEFLIYFQGNSAPDKSGLPSDRFSAERTGGSVSTLTIQRTQQEDSAVYLCASSLAGQGAGYTFGSGTRLTVV.

This clone came up once. This chain links TRBV29-1 with TRBJ2-5, with TRBD1 matching 8 bases. The CDR3 runs 13 residues. Germline assignment: CDR1 SQVTM and CDR2 ANQGSEA. The V segment lost 6 bases and the J segment 5 bases; nucleotides outside the gene matches: 8. The CDR3 nucleotides are TGCAGCGTGGAGAGACAGGGGCTGGAGACCCAGTACTTC. It specifies CSVERQGLETQYF.